This TCR beta chain appears in the sequencing data of a study of identical twins. V shed 6 bases and J 0 bases; nucleotides not matched to a gene: 12. The CDR3 spans 18 residues. TCRdb reprocessed the 5' RACE reads via MiXCR and lists one record per CDR3 protein. The profile shows approximately 630,000 distinct CDR3 sequences, roughly 7.2% of them singletons. This clonotype was observed a few times. Another study also made use of these data, one on yellow fever vaccine responses in identical twins. From that report: Each twin's T cell response to the vaccine was reported to look partly convergent and partly personalized.

The clonotype was recovered from a woman between 18 and 29 years old in good health. The V gene is TRBV12-3 or TRBV12-4, the J gene TRBJ2-2, with 8 bases identical to TRBD2. Sequencing used PBMCs. CDR3 sequence reads: CASSPWASGGPNTGELFF. The CDR3 DNA reads TGTGCCAGCAGCCCGTGGGCCAGCGGGGGCCCGAACACCGGGGAGCTGTTTTTT.